These 3 T cell receptor beta chains were all obtained from the same sample, sequenced in a study of patients and donors after allogeneic stem cell transplantation. TCRdb itself ran the RT-PCR reads through MiXCR, one entry per CDR3 protein. The profile shows under 200,000 distinct CDR3 sequences, 30% of them singletons. Source material: blood, either unsorted or a sorted T cell fraction (not recorded which). Every receptor here comes from a human donor who was either an allogeneic HSCT recipient or a stem cell or donor lymphocyte infusion donor (not recorded which). It is not recorded whose cells these are; they may come from a transplant donor.

This clonotype was counted only a few times. The rearrangement joins TRBV27 to TRBJ2-2; D is uncertain. V was clipped by 7 bases and J by 3 bases, with 6 bases between them. The CDR3 is 12 amino acids. Germline V gene lookup returns CDR1 MNHEY and CDR2 SMNVEV (reference sequence). The CDR3 DNA reads as TGTGCCAGCAAAAGGGACACCGGGGAGCTGTTTTTT. The encoded protein is CASKRDTGELFF.

The J gene is TRBJ2-3, the V gene TRBV12-3 or TRBV12-4, with D tentatively TRBD1 or TRBD2 (5 bases each). The CDR3 is 14 residues long. V was trimmed by 7 bases and J by 6 bases, leaving 17 bases between them. CDR3 in amino acids: CASITGTRGDTQYF. The CDR3 DNA sequence: TGTGCCAGCATTACCGGGACCCGAGGGGATACGCAGTATTTT.

The genes are TRBV7-2 and TRBJ2-3; the D is unclear. The germline CDR1 and CDR2 sequences are SGHTA and FQGNSA. The V and J ends lost 2 bases and 6 bases respectively, with 6 bases between them. This CDR3 comprises 12 residues. The CDR3 nucleotides read TGTGCCAGCAGCTTAACCGGGGATACGCAGTATTTT. Its protein is CASSLTGDTQYF.